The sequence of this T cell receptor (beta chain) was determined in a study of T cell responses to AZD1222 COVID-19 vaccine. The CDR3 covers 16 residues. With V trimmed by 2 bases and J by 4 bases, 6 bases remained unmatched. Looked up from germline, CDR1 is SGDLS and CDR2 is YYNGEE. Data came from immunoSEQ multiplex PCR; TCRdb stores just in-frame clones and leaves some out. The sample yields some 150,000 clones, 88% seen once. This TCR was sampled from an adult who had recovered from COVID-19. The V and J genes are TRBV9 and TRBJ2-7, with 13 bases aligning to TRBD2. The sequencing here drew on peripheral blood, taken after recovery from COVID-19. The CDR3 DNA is TGTGCCAGCAGCGTCCTTGGACTAGCGGGAGAGTACGAGCAGTACTTC. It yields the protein CASSVLGLAGEYEQYF.